This TCR beta chain derives from a study of blood T cell repertoires in COVID-19 (dated by TCRdb to 2019 to 2021). Notes on the research overall: The collaborator samples originated in the United States, Italy and Spain and spanned the acute and convalescent phases of COVID-19. Where available, HLA class I and class II types were taken from metadata supplied by the sample provider and were not determined by assay-based typing. The dataset comprised deeply sampled blood TCRbeta repertoires from subjects exposed to, actively infected with, or recovered from COVID-19. Sample metadata almost always included a de-identified subject ID, COVID-19 status, age in years and sex. The samples were drawn from the first 160 participants of the ongoing ImmuneRACE study and from some 1,300 subjects provided by 6 global collaborators. The repertoires were made available in a free public database intended to serve as a resource for research on the immune response to SARS-CoV-2. The material from the prospective study consisted of cDNA or gDNA derived from T cells, B-cell-depleted T cells, or PBMCs.

The germline V gene (reference sequence) supplies CDR1 LNHNV and CDR2 YYDKDF. Cut back by 1 base and 8 bases, the V and J ends lie 18 bases apart. Including cysteine and phenylalanine, the CDR3 has 17 amino acids. Only the CDR3 portion is preserved as DNA: 51 bases, with reading frame beginning at the first base. The immunoSEQ Assay, a bias-controlled multiplex PCR, was used to amplify TCRbeta CDR3 regions from genomic DNA. For the original study's pipeline: Within the assay, amplification of reference gene primers was used to estimate how many nucleated cells each sample contained. To quantify the absolute abundance of each unique TCRbeta CDR3 rearrangement, sequence reads were collapsed and filtered. For each sample, productive Simpson clonality was calculated as the square root of Simpson's diversity index across productive rearrangements. The table was pulled from immuneACCESS by TCRdb, which kept in-frame rearrangements only. Such tables lose some clones; where checked, under half of the loss comes from unresolved V genes, and the rest has no known cause. That table supplies the V and J calls and clone size; D and trimming were determined from the DNA. Present in this sample are more than 110,000 clones, more than 65% of which were seen just once. About 12% of the sample lies in the top ten.

Points the paper makes about the study in general: How much clinical and demographic metadata was included differed by source and by participant, and the metadata was provided uncurated.

About this clone itself: No cognate antigen has been identified for it. No clone much larger than this one lies a single base away; base qualities are absent.

Each collaborating institution followed its own protocols to collect whole blood in K2EDTA tubes. For TCRbeta analysis, collaborators shipped samples in one of three forms: frozen whole blood, isolated PBMCs, or DNA extracted from either of those sample types. The sequence is built from TRBV15 and TRBJ1-6, with TRBD1 as a weak D call on 6 bases. Material: peripheral blood. The sequence came from an elderly man with acute or convalescent COVID-19. The DNA sequence is TGTGCCACCAGCAGAGTTGATGGGGGCCGGACCCATTCACCCCTCCACTTT. This translates into CATSRVDGGRTHSPLHF.